The 26 T cell receptor beta chains below all came from one sample that was sequenced in a study of blood T cells in healthy people across ages. Sample-barcoded 5' priming and a J-beta primer mix drove a second PCR of roughly 7 to 11 cycles. From the 5' RACE reads, TCRdb called clonotypes with MiXCR, one entry per CDR3 protein. The sample yields fewer than 900,000 distinct CDR3 sequences, roughly 49% seen once. The sample taken for sequencing was blood. These receptors came from a woman between 55 and 75 years old in good health.

This sequence joins TRBV18 and TRBJ1-1, with TRBD1 matching 11 bases. V shed 3 bases and J 5 bases; nucleotides not matched to a gene: 2. The CDR3 runs to 14 residues. Germline V gene lookup returns CDR1 KGHSH and CDR2 LQKENI. In DNA, the CDR3 is TGTGCCAGCTCACCGGACAGGGGGCTTACTGAAGCTTTCTTT. It translates to CASSPDRGLTEAFF.

This rearrangement joins TRBV6-5 to TRBJ2-3; TRBD2 agrees at 14 bases. The CDR3 covers 15 residues. Germline loops: CDR1 MNHEY, CDR2 SVGAGI. J was trimmed by 7 bases and V by 6 bases; bases with no gene match: 6. DNA of the CDR3: TGTGCCAGCAGGACTAGCGGGAGGGATACAAATACGCAGTATTTT. Its protein is CASRTSGRDTNTQYF.

This clonotype was seen ten or more times. A single base separates this from a much larger clone, so it may be a read error. The chain links TRBV29-1 to TRBJ2-7; tentatively, D is TRBD1 or TRBD2 (5 bases each). With 7 bases removed from V and 3 bases from J, the gap between germline ends came to 10 bases. CDR1 and CDR2 (germline): SQVTM, ANQGSEA. This CDR3 contains 11 residues. Written as DNA, the CDR3 is TGCAGCGGGGGGAATGACTACGAGCAGTACTTC. Amino acids: CSGGNDYEQYF.

The V gene is TRBV20-1, the J gene TRBJ2-1; 10 bases align to TRBD1. Per the germline V gene, CDR1 is DFQATT and CDR2 is SNEGSKA (reference sequence). V lost 6 bases to trimming and J lost 3 bases; unmatched junction nucleotides: 14. The CDR3 spans 17 residues. DNA for the CDR3: TGCAGTGCCGAGGGGACAGGGGATGGCTACTACTACAATGAGCAGTTCTTC. It is translated as CSAEGTGDGYYYNEQFF.

The rearrangement uses TRBV24-1 and TRBJ2-1; 10 positions agree with TRBD2. TRBJ2-7 matches the DNA end more closely, so the J call is doubtful. Germline V gene sequence: CDR1 KGHDR, CDR2 SFDVKD. The CDR3 extends over 16 amino acids. For the CDR3, the DNA is TGTGCCACCAGTGACTCTAGCGGGAGCTCCTACAATGAGCAGTACTTC. Translating it yields CATSDSSGSSYNEQYF.

This clonotype occurred a few times. J is TRBJ2-1 and V is TRBV2; the match to TRBD2 covers 10 bases. From germline, CDR1 is SNHLY and CDR2 FYNNEI. This CDR3 is built from 14 residues. Trimming removed 6 bases from V and 7 bases from J; junction bases left unmatched: 6. As DNA, the CDR3 is TGTGCCAGCAGAGCGGGAGGGCCGGTAAATGAGCAGTTCTTC. This translates into CASRAGGPVNEQFF.

The genes are TRBV7-8 and TRBJ2-2; the D is unclear. From germline, CDR1 is SGHVS and CDR2 FQNEAQ. The V end was cut by 2 bases, the J end by 3 bases, with 10 bases between. The CDR3 totals 15 residues. The DNA for the CDR3 is TGTGCCAGCAGCTTACCGCGGACCTACACCGGGGAGCTGTTTTTT. This translates into CASSLPRTYTGELFF.

This clonotype has at least ten counts. The gene calls are TRBV7-9 and TRBJ2-1, with D tentatively TRBD2 (6 bases). Germline V CDR1 and CDR2: SEHNR, FQNEAQ (reference sequence). The CDR3 runs to 14 residues. V lost 5 bases, J lost 5 bases, and 13 bases lay in between. The DNA of the CDR3 is TGTGCCAGCAGCCCCGGGAGAAGTCACAATGAGCAGTTCTTC. It translates to CASSPGRSHNEQFF.

The sample holds many counts of this clonotype. This sequence joins TRBV20-1 and TRBJ1-1; 7 bases are a match to TRBD1. V shed 6 bases and J 4 bases; nucleotides not matched to a gene: 11. Germline CDR1 and CDR2: DFQATT and SNEGSKA (reference sequence). This CDR3 has 14 residues. CDR3 sequence (DNA): TGCAGTGCGTACCGACAGGGTAAGGGCACTGAAGCTTTCTTT. Translated: CSAYRQGKGTEAFF.

This rearrangement joins TRBV4-3 to TRBJ2-7; 14 nucleotides agree with TRBD2. Losses at the gene ends were 3 bases for V and 4 bases for J; bases not matched to a gene: 5. CDR1 LGHNA and CDR2 YSLEER come from the germline V gene. This CDR3 region has 16 residues. CDR3 coding DNA: TGCGCCAGCAGCCATTCCCGGACTAGCGGGAGGTACGAGCAGTACTTC. This sequence encodes CASSHSRTSGRYEQYF.

This clonotype was observed a few times. The V call is TRBV5-1, the J call TRBJ2-1, with no clear D. The CDR3 loop spans 14 amino acids. Trimming took 4 bases from V and 3 from J, leaving 11 bases between them. Germline CDR1 is SGHRS and CDR2 is YFSETQ. CDR3 residues: CASSLANNYNEQFF. CDR3 bases: TGCGCCAGCAGCCTGGCTAATAACTACAATGAGCAGTTCTTC.

V and J are TRBV29-1 and TRBJ2-7; 7 nucleotides match TRBD1. Germline lookup yields CDR1 SQVTM and CDR2 ANQGSEA. The CDR3 has 16 amino acids. V lost 0 bases, J lost 0 bases, and 8 bases stayed unmatched. This CDR3 reads CSVEDPGGRPSYEQYF. The CDR3 bases are TGCAGCGTTGAAGATCCAGGGGGACGTCCCTCCTACGAGCAGTACTTC.

There are a few counts of this clonotype. The V gene is TRBV29-1, the J gene TRBJ2-5; the D gene is possibly TRBD2 (6 bases). The V gene lost 7 bases and the J gene lost 4 bases, with 13 bases spanning the gap. Germline V gene sequence: CDR1 SQVTM, CDR2 ANQGSEA. The CDR3 is 12 residues long. CDR3 nucleotides: TGCAGCGGGGAGGAGGGGCGAGAGACCCAGTACTTC. Translation: CSGEEGRETQYF.

The rearrangement uses TRBV20-1 and TRBJ2-3; TRBD2 aligns across 9 bases. Germline loops: CDR1 DFQATT, CDR2 SNEGSKA (reference sequence). The CDR3 covers 15 residues. V was pared by 4 bases and J by 0 bases, with 5 bases of the junction left unmatched. CDR3 loop: CSAIASGKSTDTQYF. The CDR3 DNA sequence: TGCAGTGCTATTGCTAGCGGGAAAAGCACAGATACGCAGTATTTT.

This clonotype was picked up a small number of times. The chain combines TRBV6-1 with TRBJ2-7, with TRBD2 identical over 10 bases. With 9 bases clipped from V and 1 base from J, the junction kept 6 bases outside the gene matches. There are 14 residues in the CDR3. Germline assignment: CDR1 MNHNS and CDR2 SASEGT. Written as DNA, the CDR3 is TGTGCCAGTGAAGGACTAGCGGATTCCTACGAGCAGTACTTC. Translated, it gives CASEGLADSYEQYF.

This clonotype has a single count. The gene calls are TRBV11-1 and TRBJ2-1; 9 bases line up with TRBD1. The CDR3 runs 15 residues. V was pared by 9 bases and J by 9 bases, with 15 bases of the junction left unmatched. CDR1 and CDR2 from the germline V gene are SGHAT and FQDESV (reference sequence). CDR3 in DNA: TGTGCCAGAAGCCCCCGGGACAGGGTTTTGAGTGAGCAGTTCTTC. It specifies CARSPRDRVLSEQFF.

V is TRBV7-2 and J is TRBJ2-3; D remains ambiguous. Trimming stripped 4 bases from V and 2 bases from J, with 7 bases between. The CDR3 runs 13 residues. CDR1 SGHTA and CDR2 FQGNSA come from the germline V gene. CDR3 sequence: CASSWRNTDTQYF. As DNA, the CDR3 is TGTGCCAGCAGCTGGCGGAACACAGATACGCAGTATTTT.

The chain employs TRBV20-1 and TRBJ2-1, with 7 positions matching TRBD1. Germline V gives CDR1 DFQATT, CDR2 SNEGSKA (reference sequence). The junction had 15 bases not matched to a gene; V was cut back by 0 bases and J by 13 bases. The CDR3 covers 15 residues. The CDR3 loop reads CSARDPLDRKETQFF. The DNA for the CDR3 is TGCAGTGCTAGAGATCCCCTGGACAGGAAAGAGACCCAGTTCTTC.

This clonotype was recorded at least ten times. The chain links TRBV18 to TRBJ2-1, with D unclear. Trimming left V 3 bases short and J 4 bases short, with 13 bases between. The CDR3 length is 15 residues. The germline V gene encodes CDR1 KGHSH and CDR2 LQKENI. The CDR3 DNA reads as TGTGCCAGCTCACCCCTAGAGCGATTGTACAATGAGCAGTTCTTC. Translated, it gives CASSPLERLYNEQFF.

The sample holds a few counts of this clonotype. The V and J genes are TRBV2 and TRBJ2-3; D is possibly TRBD1 (6 bases). The CDR3 spans 16 residues. In germline, CDR1 is SNHLY, CDR2 FYNNEI. Trimming took 5 bases from V and 6 from J, leaving 21 bases between them. The CDR3 DNA is TGTGCCAGCAGTAGACGCAGGGAACAGGGATACGATACGCAGTATTTT. Residues: CASSRRREQGYDTQYF.

This clonotype appeared a few times. V usage is TRBV7-9 and J usage is TRBJ1-2; the D gene is possibly TRBD1 (6 bases). The CDR3 spans 16 residues. Germline CDR1 and CDR2: SEHNR and FQNEAQ (reference sequence). V lost 5 bases, J lost 0 bases, and 16 bases lay in between. The CDR3: CASSPLGQRANYGYTF. DNA for the CDR3: TGTGCCAGCAGCCCCCTTGGACAGAGGGCTAACTATGGCTACACCTTC.

The chain couples TRBV6-2 or TRBV6-3 to TRBJ2-6; 9 bases fit TRBD1. J gave up 1 base and V 8 bases, and 9 bases lay outside the gene matches. CDR3 length: 17 amino acids. Germline V gene data show CDR1 as MNHEY and CDR2 as SVGEGT. The CDR3 DNA is TGTGCCAGCGGGATCGGACAGGGGAAATCTGGGGCCAACGTCCTGACTTTC. It translates to CASGIGQGKSGANVLTF.

Only one count was recorded for this clonotype. V gene TRBV28 combines with J gene TRBJ1-2, with D tentatively TRBD1 (5 bases). Germline CDR1 MDHEN, CDR2 SYDVKM. The V end lost 8 bases, the J end lost 7 bases, and 11 bases lay between the germline ends. This CDR3 comprises 11 residues. The CDR3 DNA is TGTGCCAGCGGTTGGGGCGTTGGCTACACCTTC. It encodes CASGWGVGYTF.

This clonotype was detected once. At one boundary the junction diverges from the germline segment, which might be a read error. The J gene is TRBJ2-4, the V gene TRBV6-5; 8 positions match TRBD1. The CDR3 is made up of 14 amino acids. Germline V gives CDR1 MNHEY, CDR2 SVGAGI. For the CDR3, the DNA is TGTGCCGGCAGTGCGACAGGGGTCAAAAACATTCAGTACTTC. Encoded protein: CAGSATGVKNIQYF.

The chain links TRBV29-1 to TRBJ2-3, with 10 bases aligning to TRBD1. CDR3 size: 14 residues. Germline CDR1 is SQVTM and CDR2 is ANQGSEA. Trimming removed 6 bases from V and 5 bases from J; junction bases left unmatched: 8. The CDR3 nucleotides read TGCAGCGTCGACGTGGACAGGGGGAAAGATACGCAGTATTTT. Translated, it gives CSVDVDRGKDTQYF.

Concerning this clonotype: Its ends do not fully match the called genes, so a read error is possible. V and J are TRBV12-3 or TRBV12-4 and TRBJ2-1, with D hard to call. The CDR3 contains 12 residues. The CDR3 region is CASSPIYSEQFF. The CDR3 DNA is TGTGCCAGCAGCCCGATATACAGTGAGCAGTTCTTC.